Below, 8 T cell receptor beta chains from the same sample are listed, as sequenced in a study of cytomegalovirus exposure and HLA in healthy donors. PCR employed 60 Vbeta and 13 Jbeta primers. Assay: immunoSEQ multiplex PCR; the TCRdb copy retains only in-frame clones and omits some. The data contain about 130,000 clones, 65% to 85% of them singletons. The specimen was PBMCs. These receptors were taken from a woman aged 40-49 years in good health and CMV-seronegative.

This sequence joins TRBV27 and TRBJ2-4; TRBD1 might be the D (6 bases). Trimming pared 6 bases from V and 4 bases from J, leaving 19 bases between. The CDR3 sequence is 16 residues long. Germline CDR1 reads MNHEY; CDR2 reads SMNVEV (reference sequence). This CDR3 reads CASRSGARGLKNIQYF. The CDR3 nucleotides read TGTGCCAGCAGGAGTGGGGCCAGGGGATTAAAAAACATTCAGTACTTC.

The chain uses TRBV7-9 and TRBJ2-7; the match to TRBD2 covers 13 bases. Unmatched junction bases numbered 1, after V lost 5 bases and J lost 0 bases. Germline V gives CDR1 SEHNR, CDR2 FQNEAQ (reference sequence). The CDR3 sequence is 15 residues long. CDR3 loop: CASSRTSGSSYEQYF. The CDR3 region has the DNA TGTGCCAGCAGCCGGACTAGCGGGAGCTCCTACGAGCAGTACTTC.

V gene TRBV2 combines with J gene TRBJ2-2, with 7 positions matching TRBD2. This CDR3 comprises 14 residues. From germline, CDR1 is SNHLY and CDR2 FYNNEI. Trimming removed 4 bases from V and 5 bases from J; junction bases left unmatched: 4. Here the CDR3 reads CASSVLALTGELFF. CDR3 bases: TGTGCCAGCAGTGTACTAGCGCTTACCGGGGAGCTGTTTTTT. Looking up the rest from reference TRBV2 and TRBJ2-2 gives the full variable domain: EPEVTQTPSHQVTQMGQEVILRCVPISNHLYFYWYRQILGQKVEFLVSFYNNEISEKSEIFDDQFSVERPDGSNFTLKIRSTKLEDSAMYFCASSVLALTGELFFGEGSRLTVL.

This rearrangement joins TRBV5-4 to TRBJ2-4; TRBD2 matches 8 bases. CDR1 SGHNT and CDR2 YYREEE come from the germline V gene (reference sequence). The CDR3 is 13 amino acids. Trimming removed 4 bases from V and 9 bases from J; junction bases left unmatched: 6. The CDR3 DNA follows: TGTGCCAGCAGCGACTCGGGGGGGACCATTCAGTACTTC. This translates into CASSDSGGTIQYF. The whole variable domain, remainder taken from reference TRBV5-4 and TRBJ2-4, is ETGVTQSPTHLIKTRGQQVTLRCSSQSGHNTVSWYQQALGQGPQFIFQYYREEENGRGNFPPRFSGLQFPNYSSELNVNALELDDSALYLCASSDSGGTIQYFGAGTRLSVL.

CDR3 sequence reads: CASSELETNTEAFF. The CDR3 bases are TGTGCCAGCAGCGAGCTGGAGACTAACACTGAAGCTTTCTTT. The rearrangement uses TRBV9 and TRBJ1-1; D is undetermined. V lost 3 bases and J 2 bases, leaving 11 bases between the germline ends. Germline-derived CDR1 and CDR2 are SGDLS and YYNGEE. This CDR3 contains 14 residues.

The chain links TRBV2 to TRBJ2-6; D gene ambiguous. The CDR3 runs to 14 residues. Between the trimmed V and J ends, which lost 7 bases and 2 bases, there was a span of 9 bases. CDR1 and CDR2 (germline): SNHLY, FYNNEI. For the CDR3, the DNA is TGTGCCAGCAACCTGGGCCCTGGGGCCAACGTCCTGACTTTC. Its translation is CASNLGPGANVLTF.

This rearrangement joins TRBV18 to TRBJ2-3; 7 nucleotides agree with TRBD1. The germline gives CDR1 KGHSH, CDR2 LQKENI. Germline trimming cut 4 bases from V and 4 bases from J; bases unmatched to any gene: 5. This CDR3 contains 14 residues. The CDR3 here is CASSLGQAPDTQYF. The DNA for the CDR3 is TGTGCCAGCTCACTAGGACAGGCCCCAGATACGCAGTATTTT. Together with reference TRBV18 and TRBJ2-3, the CDR3 gives the full variable domain: NAGVMQNPRHLVRRRGQEARLRCSPMKGHSHVYWYRQLPEEGLKFMVYLQKENIIDESGMPKERFSAEFPKEGPSILRIQQVVRGDSAAYFCASSLGQAPDTQYFGPGTRLTVL.

The rearrangement uses TRBV9 and TRBJ2-1; 11 bases align to TRBD2. The germline V gene encodes CDR1 SGDLS and CDR2 YYNGEE. The V segment lost 1 base and the J segment 6 bases; nucleotides outside the gene matches: 6. The CDR3 consists of 16 residues. CDR3 coding DNA: TGTGCCAGCAGCGTAAGGTCTAGCGGGGGGACCAATGAGCAGTTCTTC. Residues: CASSVRSSGGTNEQFF.